This T cell receptor (beta chain) derives from a study of shared clonotypes between healthy human individuals. The study, taken as a whole, reports: A generally larger estimated richness was seen in naive subsets than in memory subsets. Shared clonotypes across all four donors exceeded non-shared ones in generation probability.

This clone was recorded only once. Its antigen remains unidentified. The data were produced by immunoSEQ multiplex PCR, yet TCRdb's version contains in-frame clones alone and is incomplete. The table has 2 million to 2.5 million clones, roughly 93% seen once. The donors were adults (healthy and HIV-negative) with no recent acute infections or vaccinations. Memory CD4+ cells were the fraction left after CD45RA+ naive selection. Sequencing was carried out using naive CD4+ T cells from PBMCs. Subset specified: CD45RA+ positively selected. The clonotype originates from a man between 18 and 35 years old in good health. Some clones in this sample may be carry-over from other donors' samples.

The CDR3 DNA reads TGTGCCAGCTCACCGAGCCGGGACAGGGACTACGAGCAGTACTTC. It codes for CASSPSRDRDYEQYF. This chain uses TRBV18 with TRBJ2-7, with 9 bases lining up with TRBD1. This CDR3 comprises 15 residues. Unmatched junction bases numbered 6, after V lost 3 bases and J lost 3 bases. Germline V CDR1 and CDR2: KGHSH, LQKENI.